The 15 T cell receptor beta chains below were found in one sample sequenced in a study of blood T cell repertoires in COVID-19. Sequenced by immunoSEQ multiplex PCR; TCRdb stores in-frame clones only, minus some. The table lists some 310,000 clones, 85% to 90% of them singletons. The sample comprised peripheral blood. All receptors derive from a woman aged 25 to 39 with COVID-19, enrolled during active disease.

The CDR3 nucleotides read TGTGCCAGCAGTCCGACTAGCGCCAGATACAATGAGCAGTTCTTC. Translated, it gives CASSPTSARYNEQFF. The V gene is TRBV2, the J gene TRBJ2-1, with TRBD2 identical over 8 bases. CDR3 length equals 15 residues. The trim removed 5 bases at V and 4 bases at J, leaving 7 bases unmatched. The germline V gene encodes CDR1 SNHLY and CDR2 FYNNEI. The full variable domain, with the rest looked up from reference TRBV2 and TRBJ2-1, is EPEVTQTPSHQVTQMGQEVILRCVPISNHLYFYWYRQILGQKVEFLVSFYNNEISEKSEIFDDQFSVERPDGSNFTLKIRSTKLEDSAMYFCASSPTSARYNEQFFGPGTRLTVL.

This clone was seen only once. The CDR3 coding sequence is TGCGGGGGGACAGGGGGCGAGACCCAGTACTTC. Protein: CGGTGGETQYF. This chain uses TRBV20-1 with TRBJ2-5; 12 bases map to TRBD1. Germline-derived CDR1 and CDR2 are DFQATT and SNEGSKA (reference sequence). The CDR3 is made up of 11 amino acids.

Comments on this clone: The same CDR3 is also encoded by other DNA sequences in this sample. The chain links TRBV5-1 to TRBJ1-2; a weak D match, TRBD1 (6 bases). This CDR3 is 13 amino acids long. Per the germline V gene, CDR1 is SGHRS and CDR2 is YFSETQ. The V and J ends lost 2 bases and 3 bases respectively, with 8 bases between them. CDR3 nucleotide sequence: TGCGCCAGCAGCTTAGGGGGGGACTATGGCTACACCTTC. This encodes CASSLGGDYGYTF.

Here the CDR3 DNA reads TGCGCCAGCAGCTTGACAGGACAGGGCCCCAACTCCTACGAGCAGTACTTC. This codes for CASSLTGQGPNSYEQYF. The chain links TRBV5-1 to TRBJ2-7; 8 bases fit TRBD1. V trimming: 1 base; J trimming: 0 bases; junction bases outside the gene matches: 9. Germline lookup yields CDR1 SGHRS and CDR2 YFSETQ. The CDR3 length is 17 residues.

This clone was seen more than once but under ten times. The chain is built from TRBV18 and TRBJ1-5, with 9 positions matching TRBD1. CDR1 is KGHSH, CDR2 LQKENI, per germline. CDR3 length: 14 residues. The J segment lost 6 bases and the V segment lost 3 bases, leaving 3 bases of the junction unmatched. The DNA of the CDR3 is TGTGCCAGCTCACCGACAGGGGGGAGTCAGCCCCAGCATTTT. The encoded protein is CASSPTGGSQPQHF.

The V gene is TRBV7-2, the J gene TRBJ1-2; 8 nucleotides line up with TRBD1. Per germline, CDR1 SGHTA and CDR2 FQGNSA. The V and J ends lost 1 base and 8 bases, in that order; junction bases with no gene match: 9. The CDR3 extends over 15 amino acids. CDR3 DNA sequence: TGTGCCAGCAGCTTAGACGAGACAGGGGTTCGAGGCTACACCTTC. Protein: CASSLDETGVRGYTF.

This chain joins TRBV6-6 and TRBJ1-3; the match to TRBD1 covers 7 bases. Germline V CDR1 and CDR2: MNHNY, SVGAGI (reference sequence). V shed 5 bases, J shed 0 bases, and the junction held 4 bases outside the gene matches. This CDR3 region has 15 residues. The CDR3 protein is CASSLGTDSGNTIYF. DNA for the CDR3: TGTGCCAGCAGTCTTGGGACAGACTCTGGAAACACCATATATTTT.

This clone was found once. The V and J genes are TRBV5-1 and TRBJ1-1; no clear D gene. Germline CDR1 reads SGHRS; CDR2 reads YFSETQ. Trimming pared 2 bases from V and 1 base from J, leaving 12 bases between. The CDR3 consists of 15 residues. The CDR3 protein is CASSLDVGRNTEAFF. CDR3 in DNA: TGCGCCAGCAGCTTAGACGTAGGGAGGAACACTGAAGCTTTCTTT.

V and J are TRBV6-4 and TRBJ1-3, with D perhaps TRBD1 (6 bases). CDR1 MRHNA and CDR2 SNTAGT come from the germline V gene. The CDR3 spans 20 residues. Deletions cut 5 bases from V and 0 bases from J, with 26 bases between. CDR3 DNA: TGTGCCAGCAGTCTTCCGGGACACCCGAGACAGGTTAACTCTGGAAACACCATATATTTT. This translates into CASSLPGHPRQVNSGNTIYF.

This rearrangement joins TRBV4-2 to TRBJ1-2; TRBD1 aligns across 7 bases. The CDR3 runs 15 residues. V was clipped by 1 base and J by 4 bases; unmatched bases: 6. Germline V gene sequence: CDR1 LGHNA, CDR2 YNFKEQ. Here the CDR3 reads CASSQALTGTYGYTF. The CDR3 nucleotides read TGTGCCAGCAGCCAAGCTTTGACAGGGACCTATGGCTACACCTTC.

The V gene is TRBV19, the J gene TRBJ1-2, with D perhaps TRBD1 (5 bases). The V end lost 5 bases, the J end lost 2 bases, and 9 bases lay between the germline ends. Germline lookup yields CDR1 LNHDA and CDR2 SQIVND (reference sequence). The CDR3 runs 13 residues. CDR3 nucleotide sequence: TGTGCCAGTAGTTGGGGCTGGAACTATGGCTACACCTTC. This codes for CASSWGWNYGYTF. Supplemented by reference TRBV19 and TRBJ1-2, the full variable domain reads DGGITQSPKYLFRKEGQNVTLSCEQNLNHDAMYWYRQDPGQGLRLIYYSQIVNDFQKGDIAEGYSVSREKKESFPLTVTSAQKNPTAFYLCASSWGWNYGYTFGSGTRLTVV.

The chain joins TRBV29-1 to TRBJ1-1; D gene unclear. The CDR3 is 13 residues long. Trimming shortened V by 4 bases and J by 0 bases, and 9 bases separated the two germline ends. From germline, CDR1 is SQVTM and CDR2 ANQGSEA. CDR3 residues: CSVGGTMNTEAFF. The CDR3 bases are TGCAGCGTTGGTGGCACCATGAACACTGAAGCTTTCTTT.

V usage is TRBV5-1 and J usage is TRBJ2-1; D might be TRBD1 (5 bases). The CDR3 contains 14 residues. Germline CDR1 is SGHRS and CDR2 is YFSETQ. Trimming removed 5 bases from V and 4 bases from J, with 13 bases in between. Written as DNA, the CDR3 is TGCGCCAGCAGTTACGACAGTATTTACAATGAGCAGTTCTTC. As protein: CASSYDSIYNEQFF.

CDR3 residues: CASSSTGGPNYGYTF. In DNA form, the CDR3 reads TGTGCCAGCTCATCTACAGGGGGACCCAACTATGGCTACACCTTC. The gene calls are TRBV18 and TRBJ1-2, with 8 bases identical to TRBD1. The ends lost 5 bases at V and 2 bases at J; junction bases unmatched: 7. CDR3 length equals 15 residues. Germline CDR1 reads KGHSH; CDR2 reads LQKENI.

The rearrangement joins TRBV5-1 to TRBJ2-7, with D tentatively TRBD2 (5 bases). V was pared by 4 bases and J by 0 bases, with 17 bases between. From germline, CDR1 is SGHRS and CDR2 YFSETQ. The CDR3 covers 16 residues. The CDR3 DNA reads TGCGCCAGCAGCCCCGAGGGTAGCAGAAACTCCTACGAGCAGTACTTC. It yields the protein CASSPEGSRNSYEQYF.